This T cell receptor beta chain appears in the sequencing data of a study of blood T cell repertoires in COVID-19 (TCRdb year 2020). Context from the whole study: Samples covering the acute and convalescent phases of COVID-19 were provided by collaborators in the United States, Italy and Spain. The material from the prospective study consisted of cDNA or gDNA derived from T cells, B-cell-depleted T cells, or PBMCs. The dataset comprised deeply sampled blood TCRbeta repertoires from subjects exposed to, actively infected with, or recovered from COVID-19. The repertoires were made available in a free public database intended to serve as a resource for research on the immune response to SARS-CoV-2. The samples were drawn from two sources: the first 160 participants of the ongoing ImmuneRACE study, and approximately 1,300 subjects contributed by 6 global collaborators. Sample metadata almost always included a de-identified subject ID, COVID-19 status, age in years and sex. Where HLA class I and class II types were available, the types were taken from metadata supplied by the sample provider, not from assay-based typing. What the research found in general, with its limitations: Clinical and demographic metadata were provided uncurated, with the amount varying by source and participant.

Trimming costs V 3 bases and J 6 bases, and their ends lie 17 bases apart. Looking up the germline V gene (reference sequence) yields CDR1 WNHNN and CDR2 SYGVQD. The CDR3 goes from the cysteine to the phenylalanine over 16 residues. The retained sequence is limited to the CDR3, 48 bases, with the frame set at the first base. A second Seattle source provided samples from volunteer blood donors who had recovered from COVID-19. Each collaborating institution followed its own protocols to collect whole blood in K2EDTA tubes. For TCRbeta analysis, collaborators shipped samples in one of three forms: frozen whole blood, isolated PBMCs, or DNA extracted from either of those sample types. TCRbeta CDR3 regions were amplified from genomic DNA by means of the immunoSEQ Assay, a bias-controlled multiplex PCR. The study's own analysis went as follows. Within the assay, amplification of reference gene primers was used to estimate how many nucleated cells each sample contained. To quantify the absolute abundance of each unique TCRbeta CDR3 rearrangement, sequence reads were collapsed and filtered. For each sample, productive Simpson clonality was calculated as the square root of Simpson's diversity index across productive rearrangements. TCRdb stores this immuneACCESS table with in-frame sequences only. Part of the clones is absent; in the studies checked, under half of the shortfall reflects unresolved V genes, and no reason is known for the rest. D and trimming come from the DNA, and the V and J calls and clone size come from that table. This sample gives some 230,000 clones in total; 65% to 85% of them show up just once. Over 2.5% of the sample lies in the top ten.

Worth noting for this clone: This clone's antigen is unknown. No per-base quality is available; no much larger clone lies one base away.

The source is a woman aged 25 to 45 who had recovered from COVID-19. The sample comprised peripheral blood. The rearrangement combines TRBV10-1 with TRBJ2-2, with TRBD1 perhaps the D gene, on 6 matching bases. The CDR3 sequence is CASSDPAQGEAGELFF. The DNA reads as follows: TGCGCCAGCAGTGACCCCGCACAGGGTGAAGCCGGGGAGCTGTTTTTT.